The rows below give T cell receptor beta chains drawn from one sample of a study of blood T cell repertoires in COVID-19. The repertoire was sequenced with immunoSEQ multiplex PCR; TCRdb's copy has only in-frame clones and lacks some. Here the sample spans 50,000 to 70,000 clones, about 81% being singletons. The specimen sequenced was peripheral blood. Source of these receptors: a man between 65 and 79 years old with active COVID-19. The CDR3 runs from the conserved cysteine through the conserved F or W. D genes are given only for firm matches. Where a row states a size, it is once, few, many or the class of an expanded clone; other rows omit it.

clone_size	v_call	j_call	d_call	cdr3_aa	cdr3_nt
NA	TRBV19	TRBJ1-2	NA	CASSTGPGGVYGYTF	TGTGCCAGTAGTACCGGACCGGGAGGTGTCTATGGCTACACCTTC
NA	TRBV7-9	TRBJ1-4	NA	CASSPNNEKLFF	TGTGCCAGCAGTCCCAATAATGAAAAACTGTTTTTT
NA	TRBV13	TRBJ2-7	TRBD1	CASSTGQDYEQYF	TGTGCCAGCAGCACGGGACAGGACTACGAGCAGTACTTC
NA	TRBV5-4	TRBJ2-7	TRBD2	CASSLGMVGRGLEQYF	TGTGCCAGCAGCCTTGGAATGGTAGGGAGGGGCCTCGAGCAGTACTTC
NA	TRBV7-3	TRBJ1-5	NA	CASSPSPNQPQHF	TGTGCCAGCAGCCCTAGTCCCAATCAGCCCCAGCATTTT
NA	TRBV7-8	TRBJ2-1	TRBD1	CASSYTPGQRYNEQFF	TGTGCCAGCAGCTATACCCCGGGACAGCGTTACAATGAGCAGTTCTTC
NA	TRBV28	TRBJ1-1	NA	CASSPHQMNTEAFF	TGTGCCAGCAGTCCTCACCAGATGAACACTGAAGCTTTCTTT
NA	TRBV12-3/TRBV12-4	TRBJ1-1	NA	CASRYMNTEAFF	TGTGCCAGCAGATACATGAACACTGAAGCTTTCTTT
NA	TRBV4-1	TRBJ2-7	TRBD2	CASSPPSGGAWEQYF	TGCGCCAGCAGCCCACCCTCCGGGGGGGCGTGGGAGCAGTACTTC
NA	TRBV11-2	TRBJ2-7	TRBD2	CASILAGGYEQYF	TGTGCCAGCATACTAGCGGGAGGCTACGAGCAGTACTTC
NA	TRBV2	TRBJ1-1	NA	CASTTIEGGTEAFF	TGTGCCAGCACCACTATCGAGGGTGGCACTGAAGCTTTCTTT
NA	TRBV2	TRBJ1-6	TRBD1	CASSVDRAQSPLHF	TGTGCCAGCAGTGTTGACAGGGCACAGTCACCCCTCCACTTT
NA	TRBV18	TRBJ1-6	TRBD1	CASSPLGTDNSPLHF	TGTGCCAGCTCACCACTCGGGACAGATAATTCACCCCTCCACTTT
NA	TRBV30	TRBJ2-5	NA	CAGDYQTSDQYF	TGTGCCGGTGACTACCAAACAAGTGACCAGTACTTC
NA	TRBV5-4	TRBJ2-5	NA	CASSLPLETQYF	TGTGCCAGCAGCTTGCCTCTAGAGACCCAGTACTTC
NA	TRBV6-5	TRBJ2-3	NA	CASSYRAVTDTQYF	TGTGCCAGCAGTTACCGCGCTGTCACAGATACGCAGTATTTT
NA	TRBV6-5	TRBJ1-6	NA	CASSYTGIRNSPLHF	TGTGCCAGCAGTTACACAGGGATACGGAATTCACCCCTCCACTTT
NA	TRBV28	TRBJ2-7	TRBD2	CASSLFITSGSYYEQYF	TGTGCCAGCAGTTTATTTATCACTAGCGGGAGCTACTACGAGCAGTACTTC
once	TRBV2	TRBJ2-7	TRBD2	CASSDLAGAYEQYF	TGTGCCAGCAGTGATTTAGCGGGGGCCTACGAGCAGTACTTC
NA	TRBV6-2/TRBV6-3	TRBJ2-2	TRBD2	CASSSRGRALGTGELFF	TGTGCCAGCAGTTCTCGAGGGAGGGCCCTAGGCACCGGGGAGCTGTTTTTT
NA	TRBV5-5	TRBJ1-5	TRBD1	CASSFQGDRSNQPQHF	TGTGCCAGCAGCTTTCAGGGGGACCGTAGCAATCAGCCCCAGCATTTT
NA	TRBV7-6	TRBJ2-3	TRBD2	CASSPTSGVGSTDTQYF	TGTGCCAGCAGCCCTACTAGCGGGGTGGGGAGCACAGATACGCAGTATTTT
NA	TRBV24-1	TRBJ1-2	NA	CATSDLRSHYGYTF	TGTGCCACCAGTGATTTGCGGTCGCACTATGGCTACACCTTC
NA	TRBV7-8	TRBJ2-3	NA	CASSFPGPPLSGTDTQYF	TGTGCCAGCAGCTTTCCCGGGCCGCCCCTAAGCGGGACAGATACGCAGTATTTT
NA	TRBV28	TRBJ1-4	TRBD1	CASSLGVGTDHEKLFF	TGTGCCAGCAGTTTAGGAGTCGGGACAGACCATGAAAAACTGTTTTTT
NA	TRBV20-1	TRBJ2-7	TRBD1	CSASKDRTYEQYF	TGCAGTGCTAGTAAGGACAGGACCTACGAGCAGTACTTC
NA	TRBV6-5	TRBJ2-1	TRBD1	CASRSGTGGTVEQFF	TGTGCCAGCAGGTCCGGGACAGGGGGCACAGTTGAGCAGTTCTTC
few	TRBV29-1	TRBJ1-1	TRBD1	CSVKGGITEAFF	TGCAGCGTTAAAGGGGGCATCACTGAAGCTTTCTTT
NA	TRBV5-8	TRBJ2-6	NA	CASSVYGANVLTF	TGTGCCAGCAGTGTTTATGGGGCCAACGTCCTGACTTTC
NA	TRBV5-1	TRBJ1-1	NA	CASSFFGGGTEAFF	TGCGCCAGCAGCTTCTTTGGGGGAGGAACTGAAGCTTTCTTT
NA	TRBV6-5	TRBJ2-5	TRBD2	CASSYSRGRGQETQYF	TGTGCCAGCAGTTACTCTCGCGGGAGGGGGCAAGAGACCCAGTACTTC
NA	TRBV19	TRBJ2-1	NA	CASSRLARNGEQFF	TGTGCCAGTAGTCGCCTAGCTCGGAACGGTGAGCAGTTCTTC